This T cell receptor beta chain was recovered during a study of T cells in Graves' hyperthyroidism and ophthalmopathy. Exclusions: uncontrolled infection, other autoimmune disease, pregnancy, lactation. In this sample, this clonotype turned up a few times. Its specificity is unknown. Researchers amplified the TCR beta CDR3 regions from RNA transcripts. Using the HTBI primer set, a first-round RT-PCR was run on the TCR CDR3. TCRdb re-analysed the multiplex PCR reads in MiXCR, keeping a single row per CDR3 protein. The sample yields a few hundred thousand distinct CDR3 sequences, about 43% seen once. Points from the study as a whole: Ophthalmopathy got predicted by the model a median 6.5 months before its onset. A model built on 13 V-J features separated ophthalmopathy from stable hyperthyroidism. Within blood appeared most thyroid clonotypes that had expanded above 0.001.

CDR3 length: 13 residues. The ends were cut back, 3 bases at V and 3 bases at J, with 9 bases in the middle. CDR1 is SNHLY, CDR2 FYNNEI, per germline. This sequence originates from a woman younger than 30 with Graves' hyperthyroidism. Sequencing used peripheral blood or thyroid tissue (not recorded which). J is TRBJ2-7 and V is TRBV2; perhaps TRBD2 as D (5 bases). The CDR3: CASSEAGLYEQYF. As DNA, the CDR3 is TGTGCCAGCAGTGAGGCGGGCCTCTACGAGCAGTACTTC.